This TCR beta chain originates from a study of shared clonotypes between healthy human individuals. For the study at large: The composition of the donors was a couple of women and three men aged 18 to 49. CD4 naive and memory got three plates each, CD8 naive two, CD8 memory one. Study-wide results and caveats: The sharing of about 5% of naive CD4 clonotypes was seen across a handful of donors.

Donors included only healthy HIV-negative adults lacking recent acute infections or vaccinations. The CDR3 has 15 amino acids. Trimming left V 0 bases short and J 3 bases short, with 10 bases between. Germline V CDR1 and CDR2: SGHRS, YFSETQ. Method: immunoSEQ multiplex PCR; TCRdb's copy keeps in-frame clones and lacks some. Found here are approximately 2.5 million clones, approximately 94% of them singletons; the top ten hold roughly 0.36%. About this clone: Its antigen is unknown.

This clonotype was sampled from a man younger than 30 in good health. Some clones in this sample may be carry-over from other donors' samples. This chain links TRBV5-1 with TRBJ2-1; a weak D match, TRBD1 (6 bases). The sequencing input was naive CD4+ T cells from PBMCs. The subset denotes: CD45RA+ positively selected. The chain's CDR3 is CASSLEGQSYNEQFF. The CDR3 region has the DNA TGCGCCAGCAGCTTGGAAGGACAGAGCTACAATGAGCAGTTCTTC.